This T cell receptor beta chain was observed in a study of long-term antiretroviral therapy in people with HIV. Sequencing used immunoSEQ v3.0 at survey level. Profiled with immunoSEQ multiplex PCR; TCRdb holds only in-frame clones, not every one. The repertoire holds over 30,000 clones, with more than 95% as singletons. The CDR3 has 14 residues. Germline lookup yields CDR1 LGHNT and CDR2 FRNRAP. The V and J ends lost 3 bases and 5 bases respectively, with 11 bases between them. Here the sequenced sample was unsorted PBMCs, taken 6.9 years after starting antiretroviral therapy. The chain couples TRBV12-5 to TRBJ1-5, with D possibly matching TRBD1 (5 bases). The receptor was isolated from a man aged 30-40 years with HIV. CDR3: CASGFLQGDQPQHF. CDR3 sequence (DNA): TGTGCTAGTGGTTTTTTGCAGGGCGATCAGCCCCAGCATTTT.